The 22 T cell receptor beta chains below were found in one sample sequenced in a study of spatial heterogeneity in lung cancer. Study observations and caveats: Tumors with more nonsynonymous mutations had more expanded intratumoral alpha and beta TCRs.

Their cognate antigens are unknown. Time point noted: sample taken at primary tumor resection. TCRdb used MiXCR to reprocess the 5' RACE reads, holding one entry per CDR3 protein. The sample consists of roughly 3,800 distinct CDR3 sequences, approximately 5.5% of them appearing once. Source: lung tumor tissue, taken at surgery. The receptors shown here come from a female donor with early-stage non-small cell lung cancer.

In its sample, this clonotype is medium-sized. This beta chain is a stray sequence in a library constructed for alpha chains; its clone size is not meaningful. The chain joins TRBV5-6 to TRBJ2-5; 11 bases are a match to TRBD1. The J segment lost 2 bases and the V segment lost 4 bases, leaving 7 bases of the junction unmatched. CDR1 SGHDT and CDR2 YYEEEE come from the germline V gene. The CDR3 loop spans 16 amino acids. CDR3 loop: CASSRGQGAPQETQYF. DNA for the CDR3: TGTGCCAGCAGCCGCGGACAGGGGGCCCCTCAAGAGACCCAGTACTTC. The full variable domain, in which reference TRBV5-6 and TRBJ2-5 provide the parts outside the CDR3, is DAGVTQSPTHLIKTRGQQVTLRCSPKSGHDTVSWYQQALGQGPQFIFQYYEEEERQRGNFPDRFSGHQFPNYSSELNVNALLLGDSALYLCASSRGQGAPQETQYFGPGTRLLVL.

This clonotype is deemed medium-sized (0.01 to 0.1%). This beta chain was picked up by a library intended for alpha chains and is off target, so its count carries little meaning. This CDR3 is CASSLGGGNEKLFF. The DNA for the CDR3 is TGCGCCAGCAGCTTGGGTGGAGGGAATGAAAAACTGTTTTTT. The J gene is TRBJ1-4, the V gene TRBV5-1; D remains ambiguous. CDR1 is SGHRS, CDR2 YFSETQ, per germline. CDR3 length equals 14 residues. V lost 0 bases to trimming and J lost 5 bases, with 8 bases between them.

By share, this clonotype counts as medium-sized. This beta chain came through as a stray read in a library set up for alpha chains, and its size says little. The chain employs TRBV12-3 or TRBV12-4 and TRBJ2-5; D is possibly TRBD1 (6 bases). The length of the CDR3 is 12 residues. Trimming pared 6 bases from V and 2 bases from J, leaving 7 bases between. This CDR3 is CASRGQQETQYF. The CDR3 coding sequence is TGTGCCAGCAGAGGACAGCAAGAGACCCAGTACTTC.

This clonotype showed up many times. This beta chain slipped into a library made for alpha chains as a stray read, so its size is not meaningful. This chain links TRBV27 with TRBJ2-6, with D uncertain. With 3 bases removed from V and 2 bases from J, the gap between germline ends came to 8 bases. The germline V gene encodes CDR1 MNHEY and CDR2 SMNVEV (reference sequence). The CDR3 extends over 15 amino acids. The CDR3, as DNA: TGTGCCAGCAGTTTGGCCGCTCCTGGGGCCAACGTCCTGACTTTC. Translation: CASSLAAPGANVLTF.

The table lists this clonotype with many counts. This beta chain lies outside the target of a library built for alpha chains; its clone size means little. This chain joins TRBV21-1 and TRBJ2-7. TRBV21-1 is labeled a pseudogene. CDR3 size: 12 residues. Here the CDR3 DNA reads TGTGCCAGCAGCAAAGCAGATTACGAGCAGTACTTC. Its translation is CASSKADYEQYF.

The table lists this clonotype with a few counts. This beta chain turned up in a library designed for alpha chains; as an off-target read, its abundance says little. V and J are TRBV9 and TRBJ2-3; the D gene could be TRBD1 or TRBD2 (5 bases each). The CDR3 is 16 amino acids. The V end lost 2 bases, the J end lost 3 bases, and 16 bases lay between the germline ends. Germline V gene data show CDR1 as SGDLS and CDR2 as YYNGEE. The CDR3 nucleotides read TGTGCCAGCAGCGTGGAAACGGGACGAAGTACAGATACGCAGTATTTT. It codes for CASSVETGRSTDTQYF.

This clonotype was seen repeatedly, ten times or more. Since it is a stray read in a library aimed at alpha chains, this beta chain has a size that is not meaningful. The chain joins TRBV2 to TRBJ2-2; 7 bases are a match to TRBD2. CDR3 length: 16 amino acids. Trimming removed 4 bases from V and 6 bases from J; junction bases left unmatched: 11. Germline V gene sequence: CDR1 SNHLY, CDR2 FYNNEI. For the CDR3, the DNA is TGTGCCAGCAGTGCGATAGGAGGGAGGGTCCCCGGGGAGCTGTTTTTT. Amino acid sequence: CASSAIGGRVPGELFF. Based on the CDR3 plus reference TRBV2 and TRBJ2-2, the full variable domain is EPEVTQTPSHQVTQMGQEVILRCVPISNHLYFYWYRQILGQKVEFLVSFYNNEISEKSEIFDDQFSVERPDGSNFTLKIRSTKLEDSAMYFCASSAIGGRVPGELFFGEGSRLTVL.

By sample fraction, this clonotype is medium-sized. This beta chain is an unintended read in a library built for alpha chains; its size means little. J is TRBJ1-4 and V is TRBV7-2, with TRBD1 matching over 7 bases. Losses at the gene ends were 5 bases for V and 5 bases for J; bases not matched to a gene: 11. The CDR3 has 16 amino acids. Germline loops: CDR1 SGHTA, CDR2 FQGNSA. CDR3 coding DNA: TGTGCCAGCAGCCCCCCTTCGACAGGGCTAAATGAAAAACTGTTTTTT. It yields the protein CASSPPSTGLNEKLFF.

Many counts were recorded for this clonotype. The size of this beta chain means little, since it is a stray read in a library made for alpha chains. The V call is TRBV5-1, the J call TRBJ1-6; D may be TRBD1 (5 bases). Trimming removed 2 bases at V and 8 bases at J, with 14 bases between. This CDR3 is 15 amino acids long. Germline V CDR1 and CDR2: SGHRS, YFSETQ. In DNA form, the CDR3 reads TGCGCCAGCAGCTTCTCCCAGGGAGGCGATTCACCCCTCCACTTT. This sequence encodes CASSFSQGGDSPLHF.

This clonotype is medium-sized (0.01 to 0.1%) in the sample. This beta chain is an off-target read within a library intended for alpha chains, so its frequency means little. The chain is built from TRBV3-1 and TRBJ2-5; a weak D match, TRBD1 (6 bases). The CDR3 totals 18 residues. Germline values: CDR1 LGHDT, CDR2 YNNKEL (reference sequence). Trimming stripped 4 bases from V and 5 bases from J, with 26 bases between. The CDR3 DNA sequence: TGTGCCAGCAGCCGCCGGTTAGCCCTTAAGAACCAGGGGGAGACCCAGTACTTC. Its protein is CASSRRLALKNQGETQYF.

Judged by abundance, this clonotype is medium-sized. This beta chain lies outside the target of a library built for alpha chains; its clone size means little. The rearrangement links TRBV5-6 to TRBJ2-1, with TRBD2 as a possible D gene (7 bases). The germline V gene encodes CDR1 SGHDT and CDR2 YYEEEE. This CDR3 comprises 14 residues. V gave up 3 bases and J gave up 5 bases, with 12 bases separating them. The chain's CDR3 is CASSYSGGDNEQFF. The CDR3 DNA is TGTGCCAGCAGCTACTCGGGGGGCGACAATGAGCAGTTCTTC.

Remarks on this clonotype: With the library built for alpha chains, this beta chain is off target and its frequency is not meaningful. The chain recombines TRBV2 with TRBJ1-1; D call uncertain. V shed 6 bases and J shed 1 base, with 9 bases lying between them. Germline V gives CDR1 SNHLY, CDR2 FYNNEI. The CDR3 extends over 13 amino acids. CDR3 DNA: TGTGCCAGCAGCCAGCGGGGGAACACTGAAGCTTTCTTT. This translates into CASSQRGNTEAFF.

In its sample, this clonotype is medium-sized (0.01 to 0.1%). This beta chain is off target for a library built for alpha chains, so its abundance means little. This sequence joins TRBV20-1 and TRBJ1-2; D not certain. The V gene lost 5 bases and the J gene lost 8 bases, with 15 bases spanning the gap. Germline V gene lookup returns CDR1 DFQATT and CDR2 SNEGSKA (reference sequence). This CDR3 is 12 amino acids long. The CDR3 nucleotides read TGCAGTGCTCGACCCGTAATGGGGGGCTACACCTTC. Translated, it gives CSARPVMGGYTF.

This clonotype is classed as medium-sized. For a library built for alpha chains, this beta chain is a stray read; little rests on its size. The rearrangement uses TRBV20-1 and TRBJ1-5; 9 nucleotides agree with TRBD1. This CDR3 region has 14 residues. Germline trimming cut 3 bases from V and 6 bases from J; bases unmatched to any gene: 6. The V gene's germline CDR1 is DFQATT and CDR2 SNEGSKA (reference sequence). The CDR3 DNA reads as TGCAGTGCTAGGAGACAGGGGGTTGGTCAGCCCCAGCATTTT. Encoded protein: CSARRQGVGQPQHF.

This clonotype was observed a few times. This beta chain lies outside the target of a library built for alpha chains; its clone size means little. As DNA, the CDR3 is TGTGCCAGCAGCTATCTGCCAGGGTTAGACACCGGGGAGCTGTTTTTT. The encoded protein is CASSYLPGLDTGELFF. The rearrangement links TRBV7-3 to TRBJ2-2, with a weak D call TRBD1 (5 bases). Germline CDR1 is SGHTA and CDR2 is FQGTGA. The CDR3 has 16 residues. V was pared by 4 bases and J by 3 bases, with 15 bases between.

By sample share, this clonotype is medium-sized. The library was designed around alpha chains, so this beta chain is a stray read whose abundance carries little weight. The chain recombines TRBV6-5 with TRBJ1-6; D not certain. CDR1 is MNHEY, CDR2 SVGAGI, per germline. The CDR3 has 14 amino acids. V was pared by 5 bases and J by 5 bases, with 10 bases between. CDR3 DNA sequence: TGTGCCAGCAGTGCCCGGGCGAATAATTCACCCCTCCACTTT. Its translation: CASSARANNSPLHF.

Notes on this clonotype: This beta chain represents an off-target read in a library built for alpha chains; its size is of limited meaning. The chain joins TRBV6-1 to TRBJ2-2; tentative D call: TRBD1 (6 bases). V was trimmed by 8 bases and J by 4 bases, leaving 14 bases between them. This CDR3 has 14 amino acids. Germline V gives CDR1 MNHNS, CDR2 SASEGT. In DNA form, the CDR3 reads TGTGCCAGCGGAACCGGGACATTCACCGGGGAGCTGTTTTTT. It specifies CASGTGTFTGELFF.

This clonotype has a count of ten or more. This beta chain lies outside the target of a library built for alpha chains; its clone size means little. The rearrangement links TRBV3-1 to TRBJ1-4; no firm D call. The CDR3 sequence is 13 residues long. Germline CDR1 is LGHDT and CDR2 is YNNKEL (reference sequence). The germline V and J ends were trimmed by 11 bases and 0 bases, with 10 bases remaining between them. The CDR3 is CACQGPTNEKLFF. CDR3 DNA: TGTGCCTGCCAAGGGCCAACTAATGAAAAACTGTTTTTT.

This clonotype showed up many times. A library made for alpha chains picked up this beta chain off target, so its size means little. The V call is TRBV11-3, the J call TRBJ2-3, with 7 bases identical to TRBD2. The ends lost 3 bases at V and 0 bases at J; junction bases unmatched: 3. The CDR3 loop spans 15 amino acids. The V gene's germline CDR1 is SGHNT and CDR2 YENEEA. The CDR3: CASSFRRGSTDTQYF. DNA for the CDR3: TGTGCCAGCAGCTTTCGGCGGGGGAGCACAGATACGCAGTATTTT.

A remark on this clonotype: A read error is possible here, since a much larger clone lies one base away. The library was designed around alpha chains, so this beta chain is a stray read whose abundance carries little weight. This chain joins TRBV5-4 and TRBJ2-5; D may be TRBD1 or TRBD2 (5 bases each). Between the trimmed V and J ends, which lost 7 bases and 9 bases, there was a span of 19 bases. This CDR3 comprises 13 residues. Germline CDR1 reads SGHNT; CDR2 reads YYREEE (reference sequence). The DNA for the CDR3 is TGTGCCAGCTCAACCGGGGCCGATTTGGCCCAGTACTTC. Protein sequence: CASSTGADLAQYF.

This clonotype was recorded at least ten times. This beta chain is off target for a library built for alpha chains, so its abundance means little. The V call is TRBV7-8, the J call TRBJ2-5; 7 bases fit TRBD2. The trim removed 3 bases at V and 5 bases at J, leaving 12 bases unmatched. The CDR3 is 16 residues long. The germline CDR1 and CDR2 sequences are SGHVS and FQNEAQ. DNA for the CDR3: TGTGCCAGCAGCTTCGGCATGGGGAGGGGTGTTGAGACCCAGTACTTC. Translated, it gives CASSFGMGRGVETQYF. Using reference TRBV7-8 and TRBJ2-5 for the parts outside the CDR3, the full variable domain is GAGVSQSPRYKVAKRGQDVALRCDPISGHVSLFWYQQALGQGPEFLTYFQNEAQLDKSGLPSDRFFAERPEGSVSTLKIQRTQQEDSAVYLCASSFGMGRGVETQYFGPGTRLLVL.

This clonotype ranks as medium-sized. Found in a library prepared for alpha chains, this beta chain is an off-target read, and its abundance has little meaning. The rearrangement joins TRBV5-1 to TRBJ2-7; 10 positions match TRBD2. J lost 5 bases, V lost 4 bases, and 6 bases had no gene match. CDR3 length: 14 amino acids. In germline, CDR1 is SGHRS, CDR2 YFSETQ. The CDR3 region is CASSRTSGDHEQYF. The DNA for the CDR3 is TGCGCCAGCAGCCGCACTAGCGGGGACCACGAGCAGTACTTC.